These 12 T cell receptor beta chains came from one sample sequenced in a study of blood T cell repertoires in COVID-19. Sequencing used immunoSEQ multiplex PCR; TCRdb keeps in-frame clones, though not all of them. The sample has 45,000 to 70,000 clones, approximately 78% seen once; the top ten hold 8.2%. The sample consisted of peripheral blood. These receptors all come from a woman at least 80 years old with acute or convalescent COVID-19.

The gene calls are TRBV12-3 or TRBV12-4 and TRBJ2-2; 10 nucleotides agree with TRBD2. V lost 5 bases and J lost 11; bases outside the gene matches: 5. The CDR3 is 13 amino acids. The CDR3 is CASSLIAGGELFF. In nucleotides, the CDR3 is TGTGCCAGCAGTCTTATAGCGGGAGGTGAGCTGTTTTTT.

J is TRBJ2-1 and V is TRBV11-2; D is undetermined. Germline V gene sequence: CDR1 SGHAT, CDR2 FQNNGV. This CDR3 is 10 amino acids long. Trimming removed 4 bases from V and 9 bases from J, with 4 bases in between. CDR3 sequence reads: CASSSVEQFF. The CDR3 nucleotides read TGTGCCAGCAGCTCTGTTGAGCAGTTCTTC.

The V gene is TRBV5-1, the J gene TRBJ1-5, with D uncertain. Germline CDR1 reads SGHRS; CDR2 reads YFSETQ. V was cut by 0 bases and J by 6 bases, with 7 bases left in between. This CDR3 is built from 13 residues. For the CDR3, the DNA is TGCGCCAGCAGCTTGGCCCGCGGTCAGCCCCAGCATTTT. Amino acids: CASSLARGQPQHF.

The chain recombines TRBV5-4 with TRBJ1-2; possibly TRBD1 for D (5 bases). Germline CDR1 SGHNT, CDR2 YYREEE (reference sequence). Trimming took off 3 bases at V and 6 bases at J, with 21 bases between the two ends. The CDR3 has 16 amino acids. The CDR3 bases are TGTGCCAGCAGCTCTCTCGTGGGGCGGAAACCCCATGGCTACACCTTC. Protein product: CASSSLVGRKPHGYTF. The full variable domain, completed using reference TRBV5-4 and TRBJ1-2, is ETGVTQSPTHLIKTRGQQVTLRCSSQSGHNTVSWYQQALGQGPQFIFQYYREEENGRGNFPPRFSGLQFPNYSSELNVNALELDDSALYLCASSSLVGRKPHGYTFGSGTRLTVV.

The chain is built from TRBV30 and TRBJ1-2; weak D call: TRBD1 (6 bases). Per the germline V gene, CDR1 is GTSNPN and CDR2 is SVGIG (reference sequence). The CDR3 spans 14 residues. V was trimmed by 3 bases and J by 4 bases, leaving 15 bases between them. The CDR3 DNA sequence: TGTGCCTGGAGCCCCTTACAGGGTCCCTATGGCTACACCTTC. This translates into CAWSPLQGPYGYTF. The full variable domain, in which reference TRBV30 and TRBJ1-2 provide the parts outside the CDR3, is SQTIHQWPATLVQPVGSPLSLECTVEGTSNPNLYWYRQAAGRGLQLLFYSVGIGQISSEVPQNLSASRPQDRQFILSSKKLLLSDSGFYLCAWSPLQGPYGYTFGSGTRLTVV.

The chain recombines TRBV28 with TRBJ1-2, with a tentative D call TRBD1 (5 bases). This CDR3 has 13 residues. With 7 bases removed from V and 4 bases from J, the gap between germline ends came to 13 bases. CDR1 is MDHEN, CDR2 SYDVKM, per germline. The CDR3 reads CASTPRGAYGYTF. The CDR3 region has the DNA TGTGCCAGCACCCCGCGGGGCGCCTATGGCTACACCTTC.

The V and J genes are TRBV6-1 and TRBJ1-5; 10 bases fit TRBD1. The CDR3 is 15 residues long. Germline CDR1 reads MNHNS; CDR2 reads SASEGT. With 1 base clipped from V and 5 bases from J, the junction kept 2 bases outside the gene matches. In DNA form, the CDR3 reads TGTGCCAGCAGTGAAGGGACAGGGGGGCATCAGCCCCAGCATTTT. This sequence encodes CASSEGTGGHQPQHF.

The rearrangement joins TRBV6-5 to TRBJ1-2; D might be TRBD1 (6 bases). V was trimmed by 6 bases and J by 4 bases, leaving 12 bases between them. The CDR3 extends over 13 amino acids. In germline, CDR1 is MNHEY, CDR2 SVGAGI. The CDR3 loop reads CASRATGSYGYTF. In DNA, the CDR3 is TGTGCCAGCAGGGCAACAGGGTCCTATGGCTACACCTTC.

V and J are TRBV19 and TRBJ1-2, with 8 bases aligning to TRBD1. Germline CDR1 LNHDA, CDR2 SQIVND (reference sequence). CDR3 length: 15 residues. The ends lost 4 bases at V and 7 bases at J; junction bases unmatched: 11. CDR3 coding DNA: TGTGCCAGTAGTACCAGACAGGGGCGCTTACGTGGCTACACCTTC. As protein: CASSTRQGRLRGYTF.

The chain employs TRBV19 and TRBJ1-5; possibly TRBD1 for D (6 bases). Trimming stripped 0 bases from V and 5 bases from J, with 11 bases between. Germline CDR1 and CDR2: LNHDA and SQIVND (reference sequence). This CDR3 has 15 amino acids. CDR3 DNA sequence: TGTGCCAGTAGTATAGATGGTCACAGGGATCAGCCCCAGCATTTT. It yields the protein CASSIDGHRDQPQHF. The full variable domain, its missing parts supplied by reference TRBV19 and TRBJ1-5, is DGGITQSPKYLFRKEGQNVTLSCEQNLNHDAMYWYRQDPGQGLRLIYYSQIVNDFQKGDIAEGYSVSREKKESFPLTVTSAQKNPTAFYLCASSIDGHRDQPQHFGDGTRLSIL.

The gene calls are TRBV5-1 and TRBJ1-2; D might be TRBD1 (6 bases). The V end lost 0 bases, the J end lost 2 bases, and 8 bases lay between the germline ends. The germline V gene has CDR1 SGHRS and CDR2 YFSETQ. The CDR3 consists of 14 residues. For the CDR3, the DNA is TGCGCCAGCAGCTTGGCAGGGGAAAACTATGGCTACACCTTC. Protein product: CASSLAGENYGYTF.

The chain employs TRBV27 and TRBJ2-7; D perhaps matches TRBD1 (5 bases). The CDR3 is 15 residues long. CDR1 is MNHEY and CDR2 is SMNVEV in the germline V gene (reference sequence). V was pared by 3 bases and J by 0 bases, with 12 bases between. Here the CDR3 reads CASSFGTGGSYEQYF. The DNA of the CDR3 is TGTGCCAGCAGTTTCGGAACAGGCGGCTCCTACGAGCAGTACTTC.